This section outlines one T cell receptor beta chain sequence together with its context. The sample belongs to a study of cytomegalovirus exposure and HLA in healthy donors. This CDR3 has 15 residues. CDR1 and CDR2 from the germline V gene are MDHEN and SYDVKM. The ends lost 6 bases at V and 5 bases at J; junction bases unmatched: 9. Healthy bone marrow donors formed the donor group. 13 Jbeta primers and 60 Vbeta primers were used for the PCR. Produced via immunoSEQ multiplex PCR; TCRdb's table is partial and in-frame only. The sample carries 150,000 to 200,000 clones, approximately 71% recorded once. Specimen: PBMCs. The TCR comes from a man in his thirties or forties in good health and CMV-seropositive. The rearrangement joins TRBV28 to TRBJ2-1, with 8 bases identical to TRBD2. The CDR3 protein is CASRRSGSSNNEQFF. The CDR3 DNA is TGTGCCAGCAGGAGAAGCGGGAGTTCTAACAATGAGCAGTTCTTC.